The 21 T cell receptor beta chains listed next were all sequenced from one sample in a study of control samples from healthy donors and cancer patients. The data were produced by immunoSEQ multiplex PCR, yet TCRdb's version contains in-frame clones alone and is incomplete. The sample lists 40,000 or so clones; approximately 90% were seen once. Sequencing was done on a sample of PBMCs. These receptors all come from a woman aged 35 to 49 with head and neck cancer.

This chain joins TRBV29-1 and TRBJ1-2; the D gene is possibly TRBD1 (6 bases). Germline CDR1 is SQVTM and CDR2 is ANQGSEA. The CDR3 sequence is 13 residues long. V shed 6 bases and J shed 5 bases, with 16 bases lying between them. This CDR3 reads CSVWGALGYGYTF. CDR3 sequence (DNA): TGCAGCGTGTGGGGGGCTCTGGGGTATGGCTACACCTTC.

The V call is TRBV28, the J call TRBJ2-7, with 9 bases lining up with TRBD1. V dropped 5 bases and J dropped 3; count of bases not matched to a gene: 8. This CDR3 has 15 residues. Per the germline V gene, CDR1 is MDHEN and CDR2 is SYDVKM. The CDR3 spells CASSHAGTGNYEQYF. The CDR3 DNA reads TGTGCCAGCAGTCACGCCGGGACAGGGAACTACGAGCAGTACTTC. The full variable domain, in which reference TRBV28 and TRBJ2-7 provide the parts outside the CDR3, is DVKVTQSSRYLVKRTGEKVFLECVQDMDHENMFWYRQDPGLGLRLIYFSYDVKMKEKGDIPEGYSVSREKKERFSLILESASTNQTSMYLCASSHAGTGNYEQYFGPGTRLTVT.

The chain uses TRBV10-3 and TRBJ1-1, with D uncertain. V gave up 3 bases and J gave up 3 bases, with 11 bases separating them. Germline V gene sequence: CDR1 ENHRY, CDR2 SYGVKD. The CDR3 is made up of 14 amino acids. The CDR3 coding sequence is TGTGCCATCAGTGACCCCGGTTGGGACACTGAAGCTTTCTTT. It codes for CAISDPGWDTEAFF.

This clone was seen a few times. This chain joins TRBV5-1 and TRBJ1-2, with 7 bases lining up with TRBD1. The germline V gene encodes CDR1 SGHRS and CDR2 YFSETQ. The CDR3 contains 13 residues. V lost 3 bases and J lost 7; bases outside the gene matches: 6. The CDR3 loop is CASSSPDRAGYTF. DNA of the CDR3: TGCGCCAGCAGCTCGCCAGACAGGGCTGGCTACACCTTC. Looking up the rest from reference TRBV5-1 and TRBJ1-2 gives the full variable domain: KAGVTQTPRYLIKTRGQQVTLSCSPISGHRSVSWYQQTPGQGLQFLFEYFSETQRNKGNFPGRFSGRQFSNSRSEMNVSTLELGDSALYLCASSSPDRAGYTFGSGTRLTVV.

J is TRBJ2-5 and V is TRBV6-5, with 8 bases that match TRBD2. The germline V gene encodes CDR1 MNHEY and CDR2 SVGAGI. Trimming at V came to 3 bases and at J to 4 bases, leaving 10 bases not matched to a gene. The CDR3 runs 16 residues. The CDR3 protein is CASSYTRLARRETQYF. Here the CDR3 DNA reads TGTGCCAGCAGTTATACGAGACTAGCGAGGCGAGAGACCCAGTACTTC.

This chain connects TRBV27 to TRBJ2-7; no firm D call. The CDR3 has 14 residues. Per the germline V gene, CDR1 is MNHEY and CDR2 is SMNVEV (reference sequence). V was cut by 1 base and J by 5 bases, with 12 bases left in between. The CDR3 region has the DNA TGTGCCAGCAGTTTATTTTCCCTAGGGAACGAGCAGTACTTC. It specifies CASSLFSLGNEQYF.

V gene TRBV28 combines with J gene TRBJ2-1; tentatively, D is TRBD1 (5 bases). CDR1 MDHEN and CDR2 SYDVKM come from the germline V gene. V was pared by 8 bases and J by 7 bases, with 12 bases between. There are 12 residues in the CDR3. This CDR3 reads CASYQGENEQFF. The CDR3 DNA reads TGTGCCAGCTACCAGGGTGAAAATGAGCAGTTCTTC.

V is TRBV4-1 and J is TRBJ2-5; D is tentatively TRBD1 or TRBD2 (5 bases each). The CDR3 sequence is 14 residues long. Per the germline V gene, CDR1 is MGHRA and CDR2 is YSYEKL. Trimming took off 2 bases at V and 4 bases at J, with 11 bases between the two ends. The CDR3 nucleotides read TGCGCCAGCAGCCAACCATGGGGGACAGAGACCCAGTACTTC. It yields the protein CASSQPWGTETQYF.

This chain connects TRBV6-5 to TRBJ2-1; 7 bases agree with TRBD1. The V gene end was trimmed by 8 bases and the J gene end by 7 bases; junction bases not matched to a gene: 8. The CDR3 covers 13 residues. Germline-derived CDR1 and CDR2 are MNHEY and SVGAGI. As DNA, the CDR3 is TGTGCCAGCGACAGCAACAGGGGAAATGAGCAGTTCTTC. Translation gives CASDSNRGNEQFF.

V gene TRBV7-9 combines with J gene TRBJ2-7; D is undetermined. CDR1 and CDR2 (germline): SEHNR, FQNEAQ (reference sequence). With 1 base removed from V and 4 bases from J, the gap between germline ends came to 17 bases. The CDR3 length is 16 residues. CDR3 DNA: TGTGCCAGCAGCTTAGACGGGTCCGGCAGGAATTACGAGCAGTACTTC. Residues: CASSLDGSGRNYEQYF.

The rearrangement links TRBV28 to TRBJ1-1; D possibly corresponds to TRBD1 (6 bases). V shed 7 bases and J shed 4 bases, with 10 bases lying between them. The CDR3 is made up of 12 amino acids. Germline values: CDR1 MDHEN, CDR2 SYDVKM. The CDR3 loop is CASIQGGTEAFF. The CDR3, as DNA: TGTGCCAGCATACAGGGCGGCACTGAAGCTTTCTTT.

This sequence joins TRBV19 and TRBJ1-6, with 7 bases lining up with TRBD1. The CDR3 is 14 amino acids. J lost 9 bases, V lost 6 bases, and 8 bases had no gene match. Germline V CDR1 and CDR2: LNHDA, SQIVND (reference sequence). CDR3: CASRTRDSFSPLHF. CDR3 in DNA: TGTGCCAGTAGAACCCGGGACAGTTTTTCACCCCTCCACTTT.

The chain employs TRBV11-2 and TRBJ2-5; no firm D call. The germline V and J ends were trimmed by 4 bases and 3 bases, with 12 bases remaining between them. This CDR3 is built from 14 residues. Germline V gives CDR1 SGHAT, CDR2 FQNNGV. This CDR3 reads CASSSFRVKETQYF. In DNA, the CDR3 is TGTGCCAGCAGCTCGTTTAGGGTTAAAGAGACCCAGTACTTC.

The chain carries TRBV3-1 (or the pseudogene TRBV3-2) and TRBJ2-1; D is unresolved. Trimming removed 4 bases from V and 6 bases from J, with 7 bases in between. The CDR3 is 12 amino acids. Germline V gene lookup returns CDR1 LGHDT and CDR2 YNNKEL (reference sequence). The DNA for the CDR3 is TGTGCCAGCAGCCCCAAAGCCAATGAGCAGTTCTTC. Its translation: CASSPKANEQFF.

The gene calls are TRBV7-8 and TRBJ2-5, with D perhaps matching TRBD1 (6 bases). V lost 5 bases to trimming and J lost 1 base, with 14 bases between them. The CDR3 extends over 15 amino acids. The germline gives CDR1 SGHVS, CDR2 FQNEAQ. The CDR3 nucleotides are TGTGCCAGCAGCGCCCAACACAGGGTCCAAGAGACCCAGTACTTC. As protein: CASSAQHRVQETQYF.

The chain carries TRBV28 and TRBJ1-2, with D possibly matching TRBD1 (5 bases). Germline assignment: CDR1 MDHEN and CDR2 SYDVKM. The CDR3 spans 17 residues. The V end was cut by 5 bases, the J end by 5 bases, with 24 bases between. The CDR3 spells CASSLGVGSHRKYGYTF. Written as DNA, the CDR3 is TGTGCCAGCAGTCTAGGGGTTGGGTCTCACCGAAAATATGGCTACACCTTC.

CDR3 DNA sequence: TGTGCCACCAGTGACTCCGACAGGAGGGGCGGCTACACCTTC. As protein: CATSDSDRRGGYTF. The chain recombines TRBV24-1 with TRBJ1-2, with a weak D call TRBD1 (6 bases). The CDR3 has 14 residues. Germline assignment: CDR1 KGHDR and CDR2 SFDVKD. V lost 4 bases, J lost 8 bases, and 16 bases lay in between.

The chain combines TRBV4-1 with TRBJ2-1; 8 bases fit TRBD2. The CDR3 length is 17 residues. In germline, CDR1 is MGHRA, CDR2 YSYEKL. V dropped 0 bases and J dropped 8; count of bases not matched to a gene: 12. The CDR3 loop is CASSQEVGAGVIDEQFF. In DNA form, the CDR3 reads TGCGCCAGCAGCCAAGAAGTGGGAGCGGGAGTCATTGATGAGCAGTTCTTC.

The V call is TRBV27, the J call TRBJ2-1, with D tentatively TRBD1 (5 bases). The germline V gene has CDR1 MNHEY and CDR2 SMNVEV (reference sequence). The CDR3 has 14 amino acids. V was cut by 6 bases and J by 0 bases, with 9 bases left in between. The CDR3 nucleotides read TGTGCCAGCAGCCGCGACAGCTCCTACAATGAGCAGTTCTTC. As protein: CASSRDSSYNEQFF.

V is TRBV3-1 (or the pseudogene TRBV3-2) and J is TRBJ2-2, with D tentatively TRBD2 (6 bases). The V and J ends lost 8 bases and 5 bases respectively, with 12 bases between them. The CDR3 extends over 13 amino acids. The germline gives CDR1 LGHDT, CDR2 YNNKEL (reference sequence). The CDR3 loop is CASGGVGTGELFF. In nucleotides, the CDR3 is TGTGCCAGCGGAGGGGTTGGAACCGGGGAGCTGTTTTTT.

The CDR3 here is CASSFTGVLQETQYF. The CDR3 DNA is TGCGCCAGCAGCTTCACAGGGGTTCTCCAAGAGACCCAGTACTTC. The chain recombines TRBV5-1 with TRBJ2-5, with TRBD1 matching 7 bases. Germline CDR1 reads SGHRS; CDR2 reads YFSETQ. The CDR3 has 15 amino acids. Losses at the gene ends were 2 bases for V and 1 base for J; bases not matched to a gene: 5.